This T cell receptor (beta chain) derives from a study of T cells in Graves' hyperthyroidism and ophthalmopathy. Template material for amplifying TCR beta CDR3 regions consisted of RNA transcripts. The HTBI primer set drove a first-round RT-PCR of the TCR CDR3. MiXCR, applied by TCRdb to the multiplex PCR reads, yields one record per CDR3 protein. The data show 400,000 to 550,000 distinct CDR3 sequences, around 24% seen once. Looked up from germline, CDR1 is MNHNS and CDR2 is SASEGT. Trimming removed 0 bases from V and 10 bases from J, with 12 bases in between. The CDR3 spans 13 residues. This clonotype was observed at least ten times.

The source material was blood. The receptor comes from a woman aged 30 to 39 with Graves' ophthalmopathy. The rearrangement links TRBV6-1 to TRBJ1-1; unclear D gene. For the CDR3, the DNA is TGTGCCAGCAGTGAAGCGCCCGCTTCCAGAGCTTTCTTT. It encodes CASSEAPASRAFF.